This T cell receptor (beta chain) was captured in a study of human thymus T cells (TCRdb year 2020). The study in broad terms: The study described the TCR alpha and beta repertoires in about eight infant thymus samples and four matching peripheral blood samples. The cohort included six male and a couple of female infants, with donor ages spanning 7 to 244 days.

In regard to this clone: Its antigen is still unknown. No per-base quality is available; no much larger clone lies one base away.

The CDR3 runs 9 residues from the cysteine to the phenylalanine. Just CDR3 DNA is preserved here, 27 bases in frame from base 1. TCRB and TCRAD loci were amplified from a standardized quantity of quality-controlled genomic DNA using the immunoSEQ multiplex PCR assay. The V(D)J region was spanned by amplicons of a length sufficient to cover the CDR3 and to identify V and J genes. The amplicons were sequenced on an Illumina platform via the commercial immunoSEQ service. On the study's bioinformatics: Primer bias and sequencing errors were corrected as previously described, and TCRAD and TCRB definitions were based on the IMGT database. Analysis of the repertoires was done with immunoSEQ Analyzer 3.0 and VDJTools and included basic statistics, V/J segment usage, diversity estimates, rarefaction and pairwise overlap. To estimate diversity, the Chao1, ChaoE, Efron-Thisted, Shannon and inverse Simpson indices were applied, and diversity was also estimated on datasets down-sampled to the smallest sample. For repertoire overlap, CDR3 nucleotide sequence, V gene and J gene had to match strictly, and clustering was done by Jaccard-based multidimensional scaling. Entries here come from immuneACCESS through TCRdb and include only in-frame sequences with V and J called. Some clones fail to appear in such tables; in the studies checked, an unresolved V gene covers under half of the shortfall, and the cause of the remainder is unknown. V, J and clone size derive from that table, while D and trimming were established from the DNA sequence. A total of tens of thousands of clones appear in this sample, 90% to 95% of them only once. 0.03% to 0.035% of the sample goes to the ten largest clones.

Thymus tissue was collected as surgical resects that were removed during corrective cardiac surgery. In Finland, the donors were immunologically healthy infants who were having open corrective cardiac surgery for congenital heart defects. Thymocytes were freed from the tissue by mechanical means and kept at -70 degrees C as pellets of roughly 9-34 million cells. A QIAsymphony instrument was used to extract genomic DNA from frozen cell pellets. On the study overall, not on this receptor specifically: Both the thymic and the peripheral blood repertoires appeared to show biased V and J gene segment usage. According to the related research, thymic TCR repertoires were highly overlapping among unrelated individuals. Thymus samples yielded on average around 810,000 unique TCRB clonotypes, compared with roughly 76,000 from blood samples.

Material: thymus tissue. This clonotype originated in a girl under two years old with a congenital heart defect but otherwise immunologically healthy. This sequence uses TRBV21-1 and TRBJ2-4; TRBD2 reflects the table's D call only, with no check against the DNA. TRBV21-1 counts as a pseudogene. In nucleotides, the sequence is TGTGCCAGCAGCAAAGATAGGTACTTC. Its translation is CASSKDRYF.